Each of the 22 T cell receptor beta chains below was sequenced from the same sample in a study of blood T cell repertoires in COVID-19. Sequencing was performed with immunoSEQ multiplex PCR; in TCRdb, only in-frame clones are kept and a portion is missing. The sample holds about 190,000 clones, less than 85% seen once. The material sequenced was peripheral blood. These receptors were collected from a woman between 50 and 59 years old with acute or convalescent COVID-19.

This clone was picked up a small number of times. The chain combines TRBV28 with TRBJ1-6; D gene unclear. In germline, CDR1 is MDHEN, CDR2 SYDVKM. The CDR3 has 14 amino acids. The CDR3 DNA reads TGTGCTTACTCGAGAAGCTCCTATAATTCACCCCTCCACTTT. Its protein product is CAYSRSSYNSPLHF.

This chain uses TRBV12-3 or TRBV12-4 with TRBJ2-1; D might be TRBD2 (5 bases). Trimming shortened V by 6 bases and J by 3 bases, and 9 bases separated the two germline ends. The CDR3 totals 13 residues. Here the CDR3 DNA reads TGTGCCAGCAGCCCCCGGGGCTACAATGAGCAGTTCTTC. It codes for CASSPRGYNEQFF.

The genes are TRBV10-1 and TRBJ1-5, with D possibly matching TRBD1 (6 bases). Germline assignment: CDR1 WNHNN and CDR2 SYGVQD (reference sequence). The CDR3 length is 13 residues. V lost 4 bases, J lost 7 bases, and 11 bases lay in between. Here the CDR3 DNA reads TGCGCCAGCAGTGGGGGGCGCGGACAGCCCCAGCATTTT. It yields the protein CASSGGRGQPQHF.

V usage is TRBV18 and J usage is TRBJ1-3, with 7 bases matching TRBD1. V lost 3 bases, J lost 1 base, and 6 bases stayed unmatched. The CDR3 is made up of 16 amino acids. The germline V gene encodes CDR1 KGHSH and CDR2 LQKENI. The CDR3 reads CASSPSRDRSGNTIYF. DNA for the CDR3: TGTGCCAGCTCACCGAGCCGGGACAGATCTGGAAACACCATATATTTT.

The chain is built from TRBV5-4 and TRBJ1-5; D gene uncertain. CDR3 length equals 14 residues. Germline V lookup: CDR1 SGHNT, CDR2 YYREEE (reference sequence). With 2 bases removed from V and 7 bases from J, the gap between germline ends came to 13 bases. This CDR3 reads CASSFAGEGQPQHF. CDR3 DNA: TGTGCCAGCAGCTTTGCCGGGGAAGGACAGCCCCAGCATTTT. The full variable domain, completed using reference TRBV5-4 and TRBJ1-5, is ETGVTQSPTHLIKTRGQQVTLRCSSQSGHNTVSWYQQALGQGPQFIFQYYREEENGRGNFPPRFSGLQFPNYSSELNVNALELDDSALYLCASSFAGEGQPQHFGDGTRLSIL.

The genes are TRBV4-3 and TRBJ1-1, with D possibly matching TRBD1 (5 bases). With 0 bases removed from V and 3 bases from J, the gap between germline ends came to 11 bases. Looked up from germline, CDR1 is LGHNA and CDR2 is YSLEER. This CDR3 spans 15 amino acids. CDR3: CASSQDRGGDTEAFF. CDR3 coding DNA: TGCGCCAGCAGCCAAGATCGGGGAGGGGACACTGAAGCTTTCTTT.

There are a few counts of this clone. This rearrangement joins TRBV10-2 to TRBJ2-7; 7 positions agree with TRBD1. Germline CDR1 reads WSHSY; CDR2 reads SAAADI. J lost 3 bases, V lost 6 bases, and 5 bases had no gene match. The CDR3 totals 13 residues. The CDR3 DNA reads as TGCGCCAGCAGAGGGGGCCAGGTCTACGAGCAGTACTTC. It yields the protein CASRGGQVYEQYF.

This chain uses TRBV19 with TRBJ1-6, with 9 positions matching TRBD1. The germline V gene encodes CDR1 LNHDA and CDR2 SQIVND (reference sequence). V shed 8 bases, J shed 7 bases, and the junction held 9 bases outside the gene matches. The length of the CDR3 is 15 residues. CDR3 coding DNA: TGTGCCAGTTCCAGTACCGGGACAGGGAATTCACCCCTCCACTTT. Translation: CASSSTGTGNSPLHF.

The chain recombines TRBV5-1 with TRBJ1-1; possible D gene TRBD1, 5 bases. V lost 0 bases, J lost 8 bases, and 14 bases lay in between. This CDR3 spans 14 amino acids. CDR1 is SGHRS, CDR2 YFSETQ, per germline. The CDR3 DNA follows: TGCGCCAGCAGCTTGGCGAGTGACAGAAACGAAGCTTTCTTT. Translating gives CASSLASDRNEAFF.

The chain carries TRBV7-2 and TRBJ2-6; D is uncertain. The CDR3 extends over 15 amino acids. CDR1 SGHTA and CDR2 FQGNSA come from the germline V gene. Trimming removed 1 base at V and 4 bases at J, with 8 bases between. The CDR3 loop reads CASSLGRGGANVLTF. The CDR3 DNA is TGTGCCAGCAGCTTAGGACGCGGCGGGGCCAACGTCCTGACTTTC.

This sequence joins TRBV5-1 and TRBJ2-7; D call uncertain. The length of the CDR3 is 13 residues. V was shortened by 2 bases and J by 3 bases, with 9 bases between the two germline ends. In germline, CDR1 is SGHRS, CDR2 YFSETQ. The CDR3 nucleotides are TGCGCCAGCAGCTTAACAGTGTACTACGAGCAGTACTTC. Translation gives CASSLTVYYEQYF.

This clone was seen once. This chain joins TRBV6-5 and TRBJ1-2; perhaps TRBD1 as D (6 bases). With 2 bases removed from V and 9 bases from J, the gap between germline ends came to 16 bases. Germline V gene lookup returns CDR1 MNHEY and CDR2 SVGAGI. The length of the CDR3 is 14 residues. The CDR3 sequence is CASSYNGQTRSYTF. The CDR3 bases are TGTGCCAGCAGTTACAACGGACAGACCAGGAGCTACACCTTC.

The CDR3 reads CASSEPRGRGHEKLFF. CDR3 nucleotides: TGTGCCAGCAGTGAACCAAGGGGGCGCGGACATGAAAAACTGTTTTTT. V and J are TRBV25-1 and TRBJ1-4, with 7 bases fitting TRBD1. CDR3 length: 16 amino acids. Germline CDR1 reads MGHDK; CDR2 reads SYGVNS. V was pared by 2 bases and J by 6 bases, with 9 bases of the junction left unmatched.

The rearrangement joins TRBV12-3 or TRBV12-4 to TRBJ2-3; 9 bases fit TRBD1. V trimming: 8 bases; J trimming: 6 bases; junction bases outside the gene matches: 6. The CDR3 is 13 residues long. The CDR3 nucleotides are TGTGCCAGCCTACAGGGGGCAAGGGATACGCAGTATTTT. This encodes CASLQGARDTQYF.

This sequence joins TRBV10-3 and TRBJ1-2; D call uncertain. This CDR3 spans 14 amino acids. V shed 2 bases and J shed 0 bases, with 7 bases lying between them. Germline V gene sequence: CDR1 ENHRY, CDR2 SYGVKD. The CDR3 DNA reads as TGTGCCATCAGTGAGACAGCAGCTAACTATGGCTACACCTTC. As protein: CAISETAANYGYTF.

The rearrangement links TRBV20-1 to TRBJ1-1; D not resolved. CDR3 size: 11 residues. V gave up 6 bases and J gave up 6 bases, with 11 bases separating them. The V gene's germline CDR1 is DFQATT and CDR2 SNEGSKA (reference sequence). The CDR3 here is CSAQEEAEAFF. For the CDR3, the DNA is TGCAGTGCACAAGAGGAGGCTGAAGCTTTCTTT.

The rearrangement links TRBV18 to TRBJ2-7; 7 positions agree with TRBD1. CDR3 size: 15 residues. The junction had 7 bases not matched to a gene; V was cut back by 3 bases and J by 2 bases. Germline V lookup: CDR1 KGHSH, CDR2 LQKENI. CDR3 protein: CASSPTGTDPYEQYF. CDR3 DNA sequence: TGTGCCAGCTCACCTACCGGGACAGACCCCTACGAGCAGTACTTC.

The J gene is TRBJ1-5, the V gene TRBV9; D uncertain. The CDR3 is 14 residues long. Germline V gene sequence: CDR1 SGDLS, CDR2 YYNGEE. V lost 2 bases to trimming and J lost 4 bases, with 10 bases between them. The CDR3 DNA reads as TGTGCCAGCAGCGTGGATGCGGAAAATCAGCCCCAGCATTTT. Its protein product is CASSVDAENQPQHF.

V gene TRBV24-1 combines with J gene TRBJ1-2, with 9 positions matching TRBD1. This CDR3 is 16 amino acids long. The V and J ends lost 5 bases and 5 bases, in that order; junction bases with no gene match: 11. From germline, CDR1 is KGHDR and CDR2 SFDVKD. CDR3 in amino acids: CATSATPGQGRYGYTF. The CDR3 region has the DNA TGTGCCACCAGTGCCACCCCAGGACAGGGGAGGTATGGCTACACCTTC.

The V and J genes are TRBV18 and TRBJ1-2; 7 nucleotides agree with TRBD1. The germline CDR1 and CDR2 sequences are KGHSH and LQKENI. The trim removed 1 base at V and 5 bases at J, leaving 4 bases unmatched. The CDR3 spans 14 residues. This chain's CDR3 is CASSPQAGGYGYTF. CDR3 DNA sequence: TGTGCCAGCTCACCACAAGCAGGGGGGTATGGCTACACCTTC. Using reference TRBV18 and TRBJ1-2 for the parts outside the CDR3, the full variable domain is NAGVMQNPRHLVRRRGQEARLRCSPMKGHSHVYWYRQLPEEGLKFMVYLQKENIIDESGMPKERFSAEFPKEGPSILRIQQVVRGDSAAYFCASSPQAGGYGYTFGSGTRLTVV.

V gene TRBV5-8 combines with J gene TRBJ1-4, with 9 bases lining up with TRBD1. This CDR3 spans 16 amino acids. The V gene end was trimmed by 6 bases and the J gene end by 11 bases; junction bases not matched to a gene: 17. Per the germline V gene, CDR1 is SGHTS and CDR2 is YDEGEE. The CDR3 region has the DNA TGTGCCAGCATCCTTGGGCTCCAGACAGGGGGAAGCAAACTGTTTTTT. As protein: CASILGLQTGGSKLFF.

This chain connects TRBV14 to TRBJ1-1; D call uncertain. This CDR3 is 14 amino acids long. Germline-derived CDR1 and CDR2 are SGHDN and FVKESK. V was cut by 1 base and J by 1 base, with 7 bases left in between. CDR3: CASSQGAGNTEAFF. CDR3 bases: TGTGCCAGCAGCCAAGGGGCAGGGAACACTGAAGCTTTCTTT.